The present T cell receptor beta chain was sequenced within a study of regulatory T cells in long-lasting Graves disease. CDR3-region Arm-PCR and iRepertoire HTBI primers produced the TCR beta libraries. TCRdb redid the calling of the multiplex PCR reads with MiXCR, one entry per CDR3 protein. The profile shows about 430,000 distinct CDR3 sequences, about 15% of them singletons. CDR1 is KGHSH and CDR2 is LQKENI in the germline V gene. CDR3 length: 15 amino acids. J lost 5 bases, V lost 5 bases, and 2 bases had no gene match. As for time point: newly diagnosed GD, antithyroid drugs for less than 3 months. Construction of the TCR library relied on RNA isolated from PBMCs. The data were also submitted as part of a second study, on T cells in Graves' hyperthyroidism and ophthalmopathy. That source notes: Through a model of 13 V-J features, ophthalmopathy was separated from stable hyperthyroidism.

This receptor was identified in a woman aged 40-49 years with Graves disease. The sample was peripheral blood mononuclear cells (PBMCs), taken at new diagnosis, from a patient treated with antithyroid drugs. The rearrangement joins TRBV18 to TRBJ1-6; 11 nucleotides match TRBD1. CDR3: CASSGQGANNSPLHF. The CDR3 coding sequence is TGTGCCAGCTCAGGACAGGGGGCGAATAATTCACCCCTCCACTTT.